This TCR beta chain was captured in a study of tumor-infiltrating lymphocytes in localized non-small cell lung cancer (dated by TCRdb to the early 2020s). Regarding the complete study: The cohort included patients whose samples were collected after neoadjuvant chemotherapy, as well as both smokers and never-smokers and several histologies. The overall ICON cohort comprised 150 or so surgical patients with localized non-small cell lung cancer whose tumors were resected. Flow cytometry, multiplex immunofluorescence, RNA-seq, exome sequencing and proteomics were applied to the same patients as TCR sequencing, which was one of several integrated assays. Resected tumor tissue and uninvolved lung tissue described as non-adjacent to the tumor were contributed by each patient, with both tissues obtained from the same patient. A total of 50 to 65 patients were included in the paired tumor versus uninvolved lung comparison of immunoSEQ T-cell fraction.

The T-cell fraction in tumor and uninvolved lung tissue was provided by TCR sequencing with the immunoSEQ assay. In the authors' own workflow: For survival analysis, patients were split into high (upper tertile) and low (lower two tertiles) T-cell fraction groups and compared by log-rank test. A signed-rank test was used to test paired tumor versus uninvolved lung differences in T-cell fraction. TCRdb's version of the immuneACCESS table is confined to in-frame rearrangements and falls short of the full clone set. An unresolved V gene accounts for under half of the shortfall where checked; the remainder is of unknown origin. V, J and clone size are taken as reported in that table, and D and trimming were inferred from the DNA itself. Counted in this sample were about 10,000 clones; 60% of them appeared once. The biggest ten clones account for about 11% of the sample. Results the study describes overall, beyond this receptor: TCR-derived T-cell fraction did not differ between the flow cytometry-defined immunotypes IM1 (good prognosis) and IM2 (poor prognosis). Different pieces of the same tissue were used for different assays, so technical variation could not be separated from intratumor heterogeneity. TCRbeta sequencing supported higher T cell infiltration in tumors than in uninvolved lung tissue, consistent with immunofluorescence CD3 counts. Assay coverage differed among patients according to how much tissue was available, so only a subset of the cohort had TCR sequencing.

Turning to this clone: What this receptor recognizes is not known. No qualities accompany the bases; no much larger clone lies one base away.

The first patient joined ICON in 2016, and enrollment wrapped up when the last patient was enrolled in the second half of 2018. From a subcohort of around 78 patients, fresh tumor and matched uninvolved tissue were collected for in-depth immune analyses, including TCR sequencing. DNA for TCR sequencing was isolated from bulk tissue, and no cell sorting was done. Taken from the germline V gene, the CDR1 and CDR2 loops are SGHRS and YFSETQ. Here V drops 4 bases and J drops 5 bases, and the junction holds 11 bases not matched to any gene. Inclusive of the bounding cysteine and phenylalanine, the CDR3 is 16 residues long. The sequence is cut down to CDR3 DNA, 48 bases in frame from base 1.

In this chain, TRBV5-1 is recombined with TRBJ2-2; 7 middle bases align to TRBD1. Material for sequencing was uninvolved lung tissue not adjacent to the tumor. This receptor was taken from a human donor with non-small cell lung cancer. The nucleotide sequence reads as follows: TGCGCCAGCAGCGCCGAACAGGGGATTGATACCGGGGAGCTGTTTTTT. It translates to CASSAEQGIDTGELFF.